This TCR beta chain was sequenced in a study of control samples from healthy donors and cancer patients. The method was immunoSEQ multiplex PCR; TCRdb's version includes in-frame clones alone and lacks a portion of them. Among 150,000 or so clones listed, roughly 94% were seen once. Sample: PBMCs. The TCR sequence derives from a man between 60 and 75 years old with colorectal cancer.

The CDR3 DNA follows: TGCGCCAGCAGTAGACAGGGGACGGCTAATGAAAAACTGTTTTTT. Amino acids: CASSRQGTANEKLFF. V gene TRBV5-1 combines with J gene TRBJ1-4; TRBD1 aligns across 8 bases. With V trimmed by 5 bases and J by 3 bases, 6 bases remained unmatched. This CDR3 has 15 amino acids. CDR1 is SGHRS and CDR2 is YFSETQ in the germline V gene. Variable domain in full (rest from reference TRBV5-1 and TRBJ1-4): KAGVTQTPRYLIKTRGQQVTLSCSPISGHRSVSWYQQTPGQGLQFLFEYFSETQRNKGNFPGRFSGRQFSNSRSEMNVSTLELGDSALYLCASSRQGTANEKLFFGSGTQLSVL.